This T cell receptor beta chain was sequenced for a study of naive and memory T cell subsets. Study-wide results and caveats: There was no ground truth to check naive and memory subset results.

This clonotype was detected only a few times. The antigen remains undetermined. Germline V gene lookup returns CDR1 SEHNR and CDR2 FQNEAQ (reference sequence). The CDR3 sequence is 15 residues long. V was trimmed by 5 bases and J by 5 bases, leaving 15 bases between them. The beta constant-region primer was an equimolar mix of two oligonucleotides covering TRBC1 and TRBC2. Ligation attached a single-stranded oligonucleotide with a 12-nucleotide UMI and the SP2 primer to the cDNA 3' end. TCRdb ran MiXCR on the UMI-ligation and nested PCR reads and lists one entry per CDR3 protein. The sample records roughly 98,000 distinct CDR3 sequences, roughly 7% being singletons. Cells stained for CD3, CD4, CD8, CD45RA, CD27 and viability were sorted into four CD45RA/CD27 subsets.

The receptor was derived from a human donor in good health. The chain has TRBV7-9 and TRBJ2-2, with unresolved D. The specimen sequenced was central memory CD4+ T cells from blood. This chain's CDR3 is CASSQRMGVTGELFF. The CDR3 DNA sequence: TGTGCCAGCAGCCAACGGATGGGTGTGACCGGGGAGCTGTTTTTT.